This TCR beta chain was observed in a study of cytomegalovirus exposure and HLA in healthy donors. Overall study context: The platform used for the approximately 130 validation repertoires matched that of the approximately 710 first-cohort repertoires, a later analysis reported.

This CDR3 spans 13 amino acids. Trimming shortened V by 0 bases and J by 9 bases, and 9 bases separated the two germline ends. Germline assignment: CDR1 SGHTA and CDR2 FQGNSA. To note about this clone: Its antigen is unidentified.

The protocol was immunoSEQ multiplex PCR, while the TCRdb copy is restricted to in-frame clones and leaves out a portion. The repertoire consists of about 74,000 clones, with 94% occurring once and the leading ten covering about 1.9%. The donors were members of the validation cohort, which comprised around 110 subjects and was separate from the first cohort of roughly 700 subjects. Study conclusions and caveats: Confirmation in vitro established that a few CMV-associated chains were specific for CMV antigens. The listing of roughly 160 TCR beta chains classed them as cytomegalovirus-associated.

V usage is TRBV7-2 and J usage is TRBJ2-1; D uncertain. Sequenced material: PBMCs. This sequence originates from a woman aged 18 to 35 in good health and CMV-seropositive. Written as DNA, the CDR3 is TGTGCCAGCAGCTTAGCGGTAAACGGTGAGCAGTTCTTC. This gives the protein CASSLAVNGEQFF. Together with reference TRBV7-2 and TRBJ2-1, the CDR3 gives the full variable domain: GAGVSQSPSNKVTEKGKDVELRCDPISGHTALYWYRQSLGQGLEFLIYFQGNSAPDKSGLPSDRFSAERTGGSVSTLTIQRTQQEDSAVYLCASSLAVNGEQFFGPGTRLTVL.